A single sample gave rise to the 23 T cell receptor beta chains below, sequenced in a study of sequential checkpoint blockade in melanoma. Sequencing used immunoSEQ multiplex PCR; TCRdb keeps in-frame clones, though not all of them. The sample has some 19,000 clones, 65% to 85% seen once. Treatment indicated: randomized to nivolumab then ipilimumab (arm A) or the reverse (arm B). This material consisted of CD8+ T cells sorted from blood (inferred from file names), taken from a patient given nivolumab and ipilimumab in sequence. These receptors were collected from a human donor with melanoma.

The rearrangement uses TRBV5-6 and TRBJ1-1; D call uncertain. Trimming left V 1 base short and J 1 base short, with 8 bases between. This CDR3 contains 14 residues. Germline V gene sequence: CDR1 SGHDT, CDR2 YYEEEE. The CDR3 DNA follows: TGTGCCAGCAGCTTGTCGGGATGGAACACTGAAGCTTTCTTT. Its protein is CASSLSGWNTEAFF. Together with reference TRBV5-6 and TRBJ1-1, the CDR3 gives the full variable domain: DAGVTQSPTHLIKTRGQQVTLRCSPKSGHDTVSWYQQALGQGPQFIFQYYEEEERQRGNFPDRFSGHQFPNYSSELNVNALLLGDSALYLCASSLSGWNTEAFFGQGTRLTVV.

This clone was counted a few times. V usage is TRBV28 and J usage is TRBJ2-6, with D possibly being TRBD1 (5 bases). The germline CDR1 and CDR2 sequences are MDHEN and SYDVKM. The CDR3 has 16 amino acids. V was clipped by 5 bases and J by 0 bases, with 11 bases between them. CDR3 DNA sequence: TGTGCCAGCAGTGGACACCTTCCCTCTGGGGCCAACGTCCTGACTTTC. Amino acids: CASSGHLPSGANVLTF.

The chain uses TRBV19 and TRBJ2-1; 8 bases map to TRBD2. Trimming removed 3 bases from V and 9 bases from J; junction bases left unmatched: 7. There are 14 residues in the CDR3. The germline V gene encodes CDR1 LNHDA and CDR2 SQIVND (reference sequence). The CDR3 DNA reads TGTGCCAGTAGTATTACTAGCGGAGAGACTGAGCAGTTCTTC. Translating gives CASSITSGETEQFF.

The chain links TRBV7-2 to TRBJ2-7, with 11 bases identical to TRBD2. J was trimmed by 0 bases and V by 5 bases; bases with no gene match: 6. CDR1 is SGHTA and CDR2 is FQGNSA in the germline V gene. CDR3 length: 16 residues. The CDR3 sequence is CASSPGLAGSSYEQYF. CDR3 nucleotides: TGTGCCAGCAGCCCCGGACTAGCGGGCAGCTCCTACGAGCAGTACTTC.

This clone was observed a handful of times. CDR3 in amino acids: CAISESKGDPISEQYF. Here the CDR3 DNA reads TGTGCCATCAGTGAGTCGAAGGGGGACCCTATTTCCGAGCAGTACTTC. The chain is built from TRBV10-3 and TRBJ2-7, with D possibly matching TRBD1 (6 bases). Germline V CDR1 and CDR2: ENHRY, SYGVKD. Trimming took off 0 bases at V and 6 bases at J, with 18 bases between the two ends. There are 16 residues in the CDR3.

V gene TRBV5-1 combines with J gene TRBJ1-1; tentative D call: TRBD1 (5 bases). The CDR3 consists of 16 residues. Trimming removed 1 base at V and 3 bases at J, with 16 bases between. Germline CDR1 and CDR2: SGHRS and YFSETQ. This chain's CDR3 is CASSLKSRGSDTEAFF. The CDR3 DNA is TGCGCCAGCAGCTTGAAATCGCGGGGCTCGGACACTGAAGCTTTCTTT.

The rearrangement links TRBV4-1 to TRBJ2-1, with TRBD1 identical over 9 bases. This CDR3 has 16 residues. Germline V gene sequence: CDR1 MGHRA, CDR2 YSYEKL. Unmatched junction bases numbered 9, after V lost 1 base and J lost 8 bases. The CDR3 protein is CASSQVGQGSMYEQFF. The CDR3 DNA is TGCGCCAGCAGCCAAGTGGGACAGGGCTCCATGTATGAGCAGTTCTTC.

The rearrangement joins TRBV10-3 to TRBJ2-1, with 8 bases aligning to TRBD2. Trimming took 8 bases from V and 8 from J; bases not matched to a gene: 8. Germline V lookup: CDR1 ENHRY, CDR2 SYGVKD. This CDR3 comprises 13 residues. In DNA, the CDR3 is TGTGCCATCGCACCGGGAGGGACTGATGAGCAGTTCTTC. It translates to CAIAPGGTDEQFF.

The chain employs TRBV19 and TRBJ2-7, with 12 positions matching TRBD2. Germline lookup yields CDR1 LNHDA and CDR2 SQIVND (reference sequence). Trimming cost V 5 bases and J 6 bases; bases outside gene matches: 8. This CDR3 contains 15 residues. The CDR3 reads CASSLRLAGVLEQYF. The CDR3 DNA follows: TGTGCCAGTAGTTTAAGACTAGCGGGAGTGCTCGAGCAGTACTTC.

In its sample, this clone was seen a few times. The chain couples TRBV7-9 to TRBJ1-4; possible D gene TRBD1, 6 bases. The germline V gene encodes CDR1 SEHNR and CDR2 FQNEAQ (reference sequence). V was clipped by 7 bases and J by 3 bases, with 15 bases between them. The CDR3 sequence is 15 residues long. The CDR3 sequence is CASTTQGPSNEKLFF. Written as DNA, the CDR3 is TGTGCCAGCACGACGCAGGGGCCATCTAATGAAAAACTGTTTTTT.

This clone was seen only a few times. The chain joins TRBV9 to TRBJ2-7; D uncertain. The V end was cut by 4 bases, the J end by 2 bases, with 16 bases between. Germline V gene sequence: CDR1 SGDLS, CDR2 YYNGEE. CDR3 length: 15 residues. The CDR3 DNA is TGTGCCAGCAGCTTATCATACAAATTCCCCTACGAGCAGTACTTC. Residues: CASSLSYKFPYEQYF.

The chain carries TRBV2 and TRBJ2-2; 9 bases are a match to TRBD1. Germline-derived CDR1 and CDR2 are SNHLY and FYNNEI. The CDR3 sequence is 15 residues long. J gave up 8 bases and V 2 bases, and 6 bases lay outside the gene matches. CDR3 sequence reads: CASSERGQGSGELFF. In DNA, the CDR3 is TGTGCCAGCAGTGAACGGGGACAGGGATCAGGGGAGCTGTTTTTT.

The chain uses TRBV15 and TRBJ1-6, with a possible D match to TRBD1 (5 bases). The CDR3 loop spans 17 amino acids. With 0 bases removed from V and 9 bases from J, the gap between germline ends came to 18 bases. Germline CDR1 LNHNV, CDR2 YYDKDF (reference sequence). CDR3 residues: CATSREYPVRASSPLHF. CDR3 DNA sequence: TGTGCCACCAGCAGAGAATATCCAGTCAGGGCTAGTTCACCCCTCCACTTT.

J is TRBJ2-2 and V is TRBV28, with 8 bases fitting TRBD2. Germline V gives CDR1 MDHEN, CDR2 SYDVKM. The CDR3 is made up of 16 amino acids. With V trimmed by 7 bases and J by 0 bases, 7 bases remained unmatched. The DNA for the CDR3 is TGTGCCAGCAACGAACTAGCGGCATCGAACACCGGGGAGCTGTTTTTT. Its translation: CASNELAASNTGELFF.

The chain carries TRBV27 and TRBJ2-1, with 7 bases lining up with TRBD2. Germline-derived CDR1 and CDR2 are MNHEY and SMNVEV (reference sequence). The V gene end was trimmed by 3 bases and the J gene end by 2 bases; junction bases not matched to a gene: 4. The CDR3 runs 15 residues. DNA of the CDR3: TGTGCCAGCAGTTTTGGCGGGAGCCCCTACAATGAGCAGTTCTTC. Protein: CASSFGGSPYNEQFF.

The chain joins TRBV28 to TRBJ1-1; TRBD1 might be the D (5 bases). The V end lost 5 bases, the J end lost 6 bases, and 19 bases lay between the germline ends. Germline V gene sequence: CDR1 MDHEN, CDR2 SYDVKM. The CDR3 spans 15 residues. As DNA, the CDR3 is TGTGCCAGCAGTCCCCGAAGGGGTTCAAACGCTGAAGCTTTCTTT. It encodes CASSPRRGSNAEAFF.

This chain links TRBV7-9 with TRBJ2-3; 13 bases match TRBD2. The CDR3 has 15 residues. Trimming removed 6 bases from V and 5 bases from J; junction bases left unmatched: 5. From germline, CDR1 is SEHNR and CDR2 FQNEAQ (reference sequence). The CDR3 is CASRTGTSGVDTQYF. The CDR3 coding sequence is TGTGCCAGCAGAACCGGGACTAGCGGGGTAGATACGCAGTATTTT.

The rearrangement links TRBV4-1 to TRBJ2-1, with D unclear. The V gene lost 3 bases and the J gene lost 0 bases, with 12 bases spanning the gap. This CDR3 has 16 residues. In germline, CDR1 is MGHRA, CDR2 YSYEKL. The chain's CDR3 is CASSHGSGSSYNEQFF. CDR3 coding DNA: TGCGCCAGCAGCCACGGGTCTGGAAGCTCCTACAATGAGCAGTTCTTC.

This sequence joins TRBV4-1 and TRBJ1-1, with TRBD1 matching over 9 bases. Germline V gene data show CDR1 as MGHRA and CDR2 as YSYEKL. The CDR3 is 15 residues long. V trimming: 3 bases; J trimming: 1 base; junction bases outside the gene matches: 3. CDR3 bases: TGCGCCAGCAGCCAGGTGACAGGGGGGAACACTGAAGCTTTCTTT. This encodes CASSQVTGGNTEAFF.

The V call is TRBV7-9, the J call TRBJ2-2; D unclear. V lost 5 bases, J lost 8 bases, and 9 bases lay in between. The CDR3 length is 12 residues. Germline CDR1 reads SEHNR; CDR2 reads FQNEAQ (reference sequence). Here the CDR3 DNA reads TGTGCCAGCAGCCCTCCGGTGGGGGAGCTGTTTTTT. Protein sequence: CASSPPVGELFF.

The rearrangement links TRBV6-5 to TRBJ1-4; tentatively, D is TRBD1 (5 bases). With 6 bases removed from V and 6 bases from J, the gap between germline ends came to 14 bases. This CDR3 comprises 14 residues. The V gene's germline CDR1 is MNHEY and CDR2 SVGAGI. CDR3 in DNA: TGTGCCAGCAGCCGACAGTTGGAAGATGAAAAACTGTTTTTT. It is translated as CASSRQLEDEKLFF.

This CDR3 is CASSIVSGEVGTGELFF. The CDR3 DNA follows: TGTGCCAGTAGTATAGTGTCCGGGGAGGTGGGCACCGGGGAGCTGTTTTTT. The chain employs TRBV19 and TRBJ2-2; D is perhaps TRBD2 (6 bases). CDR3 length equals 17 residues. V dropped 1 base and J dropped 4 bases, with 16 bases sitting between them. CDR1 is LNHDA, CDR2 SQIVND, per germline (reference sequence).

The chain employs TRBV7-9 and TRBJ2-1; 11 bases fit TRBD2. This CDR3 has 15 amino acids. Germline trimming cut 3 bases from V and 8 bases from J; bases unmatched to any gene: 6. Germline CDR1 and CDR2: SEHNR and FQNEAQ (reference sequence). The CDR3 region is CASSLFSGGGDEQFF. DNA of the CDR3: TGTGCCAGCAGCTTGTTTAGCGGGGGGGGCGATGAGCAGTTCTTC.